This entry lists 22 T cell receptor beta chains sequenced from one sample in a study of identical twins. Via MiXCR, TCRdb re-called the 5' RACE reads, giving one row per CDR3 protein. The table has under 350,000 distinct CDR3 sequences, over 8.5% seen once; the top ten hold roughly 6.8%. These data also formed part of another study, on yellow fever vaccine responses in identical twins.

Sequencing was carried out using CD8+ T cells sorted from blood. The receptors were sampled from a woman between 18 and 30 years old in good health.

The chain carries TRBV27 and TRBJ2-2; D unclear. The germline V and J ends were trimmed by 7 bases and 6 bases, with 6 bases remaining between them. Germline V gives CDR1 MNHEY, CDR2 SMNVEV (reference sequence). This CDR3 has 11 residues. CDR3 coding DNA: TGTGCCAGCATTGGAGCCGGGGAGCTGTTTTTT. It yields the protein CASIGAGELFF.

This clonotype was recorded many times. CDR3 sequence reads: CASSFPRALNYGYTF. DNA for the CDR3: TGTGCCAGCAGTTTCCCCAGGGCGCTGAACTATGGCTACACCTTC. V gene TRBV28 combines with J gene TRBJ1-2; maybe TRBD1 (5 bases). The CDR3 covers 15 residues. CDR1 and CDR2 from the germline V gene are MDHEN and SYDVKM. The ends were cut back, 3 bases at V and 2 bases at J, with 13 bases in the middle.

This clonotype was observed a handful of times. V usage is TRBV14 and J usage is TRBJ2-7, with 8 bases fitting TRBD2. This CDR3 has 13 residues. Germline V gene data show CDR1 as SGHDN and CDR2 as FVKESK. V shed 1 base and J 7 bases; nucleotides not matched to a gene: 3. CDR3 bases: TGTGCCAGCAGCCAAGGGTTAGCGGGGGAGCAGTACTTC. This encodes CASSQGLAGEQYF.

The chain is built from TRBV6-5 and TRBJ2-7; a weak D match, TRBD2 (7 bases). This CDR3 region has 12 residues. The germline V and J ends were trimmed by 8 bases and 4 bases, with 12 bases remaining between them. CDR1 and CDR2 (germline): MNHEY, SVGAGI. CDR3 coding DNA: TGTGCCAGCGGAGAGGGGGGGTACGAGCAGTACTTC. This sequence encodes CASGEGGYEQYF.

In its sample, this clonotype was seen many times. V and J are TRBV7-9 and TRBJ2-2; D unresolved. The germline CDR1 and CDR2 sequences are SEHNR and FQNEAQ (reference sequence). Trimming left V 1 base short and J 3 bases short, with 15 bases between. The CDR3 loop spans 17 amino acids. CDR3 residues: CASSLVGHTVYTGELFF. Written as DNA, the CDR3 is TGTGCCAGCAGCTTAGTTGGGCACACCGTGTACACCGGGGAGCTGTTTTTT.

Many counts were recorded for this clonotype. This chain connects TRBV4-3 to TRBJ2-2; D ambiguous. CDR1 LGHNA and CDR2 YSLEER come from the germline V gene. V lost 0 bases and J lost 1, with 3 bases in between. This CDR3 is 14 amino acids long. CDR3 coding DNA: TGCGCCAGCAGCCAAGATTGGAACACCGGGGAGCTGTTTTTT. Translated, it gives CASSQDWNTGELFF.

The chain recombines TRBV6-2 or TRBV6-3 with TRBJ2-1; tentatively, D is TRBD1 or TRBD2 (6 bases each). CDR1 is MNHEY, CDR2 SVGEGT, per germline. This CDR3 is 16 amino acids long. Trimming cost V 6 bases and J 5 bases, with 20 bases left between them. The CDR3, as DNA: TGTGCCAGCAGCCAAGGGGGTAATAGCGGAGACAATGAGCAGTTCTTC. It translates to CASSQGGNSGDNEQFF.

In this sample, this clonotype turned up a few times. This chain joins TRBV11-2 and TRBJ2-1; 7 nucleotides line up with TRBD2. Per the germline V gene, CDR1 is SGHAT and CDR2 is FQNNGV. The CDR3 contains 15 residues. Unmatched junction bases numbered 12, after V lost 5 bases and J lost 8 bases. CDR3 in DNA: TGTGCCAGCAGCCTCGGACTAGTGGGGCCGGATGAGCAGTTCTTC. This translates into CASSLGLVGPDEQFF.

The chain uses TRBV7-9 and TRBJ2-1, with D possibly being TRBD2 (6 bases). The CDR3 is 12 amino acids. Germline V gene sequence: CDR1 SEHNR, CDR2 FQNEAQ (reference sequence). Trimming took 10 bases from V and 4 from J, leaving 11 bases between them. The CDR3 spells CATLRGYNEQFF. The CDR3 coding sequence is TGTGCCACGCTACGGGGGTACAATGAGCAGTTCTTC.

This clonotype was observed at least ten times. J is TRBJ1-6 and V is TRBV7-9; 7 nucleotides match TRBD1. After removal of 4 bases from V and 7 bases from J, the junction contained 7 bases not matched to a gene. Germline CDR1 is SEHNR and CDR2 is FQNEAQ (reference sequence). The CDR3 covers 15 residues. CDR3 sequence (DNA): TGTGCCAGCAGCTCAACAACAGGGGTGAATTCACCCCTCCACTTT. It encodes CASSSTTGVNSPLHF.

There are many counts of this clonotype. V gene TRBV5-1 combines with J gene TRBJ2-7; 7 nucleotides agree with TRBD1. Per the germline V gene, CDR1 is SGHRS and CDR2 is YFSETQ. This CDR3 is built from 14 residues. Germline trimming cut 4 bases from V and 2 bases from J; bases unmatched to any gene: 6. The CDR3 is CASSADRLTYEQYF. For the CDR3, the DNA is TGCGCCAGCAGCGCGGACAGGCTAACCTACGAGCAGTACTTC.

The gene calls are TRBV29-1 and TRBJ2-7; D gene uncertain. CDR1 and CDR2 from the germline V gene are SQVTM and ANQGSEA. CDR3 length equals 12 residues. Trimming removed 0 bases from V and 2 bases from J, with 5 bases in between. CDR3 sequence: CSVEEYPYEQYF. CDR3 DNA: TGCAGCGTTGAAGAATACCCCTACGAGCAGTACTTC.

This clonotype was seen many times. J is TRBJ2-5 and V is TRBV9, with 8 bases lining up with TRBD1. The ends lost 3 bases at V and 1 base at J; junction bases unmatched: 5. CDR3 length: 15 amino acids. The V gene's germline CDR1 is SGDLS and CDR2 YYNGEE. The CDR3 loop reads CASSDPGQGQETQYF. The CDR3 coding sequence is TGTGCCAGCAGCGACCCCGGACAGGGCCAAGAGACCCAGTACTTC.

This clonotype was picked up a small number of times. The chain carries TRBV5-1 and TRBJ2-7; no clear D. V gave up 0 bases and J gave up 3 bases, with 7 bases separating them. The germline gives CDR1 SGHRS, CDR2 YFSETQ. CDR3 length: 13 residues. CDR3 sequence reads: CASSLGPFYEQYF. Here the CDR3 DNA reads TGCGCCAGCAGCTTGGGACCGTTCTACGAGCAGTACTTC. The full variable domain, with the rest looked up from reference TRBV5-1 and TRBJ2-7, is KAGVTQTPRYLIKTRGQQVTLSCSPISGHRSVSWYQQTPGQGLQFLFEYFSETQRNKGNFPGRFSGRQFSNSRSEMNVSTLELGDSALYLCASSLGPFYEQYFGPGTRLTVT.

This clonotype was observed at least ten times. CDR3 DNA sequence: TGTGCCAGCAGCCCGCCGGGACAGGAGAATGAAAAACTGTTTTTT. This encodes CASSPPGQENEKLFF. The gene calls are TRBV7-8 and TRBJ1-4, with TRBD1 identical over 8 bases. CDR1 and CDR2 from the germline V gene are SGHVS and FQNEAQ. This CDR3 is 15 amino acids long. The V gene end was trimmed by 5 bases and the J gene end by 5 bases; junction bases not matched to a gene: 7.

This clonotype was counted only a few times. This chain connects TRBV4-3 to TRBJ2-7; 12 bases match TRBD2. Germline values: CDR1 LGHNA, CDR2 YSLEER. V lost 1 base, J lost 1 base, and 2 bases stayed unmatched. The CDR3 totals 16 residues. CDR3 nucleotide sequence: TGCGCCAGCAGCCAAGCTCTAGCGGGAGGGTCCTACGAGCAGTACTTC. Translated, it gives CASSQALAGGSYEQYF.

Here the CDR3 DNA reads TGTGCCAGCAGCTTTGGTACGGGGGCGGACATTCAGTACTTC. This sequence encodes CASSFGTGADIQYF. The rearrangement uses TRBV13 and TRBJ2-4; D may match TRBD1 or TRBD2 (6 bases each). Trimming stripped 3 bases from V and 8 bases from J, with 14 bases between. Germline-derived CDR1 and CDR2 are PRHDT and FYEKMQ (reference sequence). The CDR3 has 14 residues.

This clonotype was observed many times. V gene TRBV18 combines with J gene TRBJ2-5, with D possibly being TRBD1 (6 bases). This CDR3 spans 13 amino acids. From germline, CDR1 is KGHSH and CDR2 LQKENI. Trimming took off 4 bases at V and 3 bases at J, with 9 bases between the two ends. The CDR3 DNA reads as TGTGCCAGCTCACTCAGACAGGAAGAGACCCAGTACTTC. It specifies CASSLRQEETQYF. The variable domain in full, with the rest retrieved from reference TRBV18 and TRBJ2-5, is NAGVMQNPRHLVRRRGQEARLRCSPMKGHSHVYWYRQLPEEGLKFMVYLQKENIIDESGMPKERFSAEFPKEGPSILRIQQVVRGDSAAYFCASSLRQEETQYFGPGTRLLVL.

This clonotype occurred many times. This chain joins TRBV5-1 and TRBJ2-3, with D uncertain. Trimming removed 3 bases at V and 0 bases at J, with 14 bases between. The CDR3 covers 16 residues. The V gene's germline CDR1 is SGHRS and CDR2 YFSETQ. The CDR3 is CASSSSRAPSTDTQYF. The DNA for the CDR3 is TGCGCCAGCAGCTCCAGTCGAGCCCCTAGCACAGATACGCAGTATTTT.

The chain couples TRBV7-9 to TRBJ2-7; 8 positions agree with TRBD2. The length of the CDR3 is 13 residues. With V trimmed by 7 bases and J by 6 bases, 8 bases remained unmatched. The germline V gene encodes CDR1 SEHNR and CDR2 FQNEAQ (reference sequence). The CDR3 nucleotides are TGTGCCAGCACGGGAGGGCTGTCGACCGAGCAGTACTTC. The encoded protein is CASTGGLSTEQYF.

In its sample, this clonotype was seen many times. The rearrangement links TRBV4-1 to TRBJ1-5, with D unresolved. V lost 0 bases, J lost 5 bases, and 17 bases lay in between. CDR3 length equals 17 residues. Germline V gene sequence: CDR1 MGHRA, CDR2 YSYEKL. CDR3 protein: CASSQDTGLVSDQPQHF. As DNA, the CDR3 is TGCGCCAGCAGCCAAGATACGGGGTTGGTAAGTGATCAGCCCCAGCATTTT.

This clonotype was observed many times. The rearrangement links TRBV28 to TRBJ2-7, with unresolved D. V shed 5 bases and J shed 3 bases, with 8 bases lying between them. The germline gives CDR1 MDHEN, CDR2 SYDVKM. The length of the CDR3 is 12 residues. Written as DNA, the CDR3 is TGTGCCAGCAGTGGTCTAAGCTACGAGCAGTACTTC. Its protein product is CASSGLSYEQYF. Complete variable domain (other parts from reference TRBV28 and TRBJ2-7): DVKVTQSSRYLVKRTGEKVFLECVQDMDHENMFWYRQDPGLGLRLIYFSYDVKMKEKGDIPEGYSVSREKKERFSLILESASTNQTSMYLCASSGLSYEQYFGPGTRLTVT.